This TCR beta chain was captured by sequencing in a study of cytomegalovirus exposure and HLA in healthy donors. The CDR3 sequence is 16 residues long. Germline V CDR1 and CDR2: MDHEN, SYDVKM. V lost 4 bases and J lost 8; bases outside the gene matches: 11. The data were produced by immunoSEQ multiplex PCR, yet TCRdb's version contains in-frame clones alone and is incomplete. This sample carries 150,000 to 200,000 clones, around 90% of them seen once, and the ten largest clones take about 2.9%. Sequenced: PBMCs. The V gene is TRBV28, the J gene TRBJ2-1; 10 bases line up with TRBD1. This receptor was obtained from a woman younger than 35 in good health and CMV-seropositive. CDR3 sequence reads: CASSWTLGQGGDEQFF. The CDR3 bases are TGTGCCAGCAGTTGGACGCTCGGACAGGGGGGCGATGAGCAGTTCTTC.